The entry below describes one T cell receptor (beta chain). The antigen it binds to is not known. Base qualities are not recorded, but no much larger clone differs from it by a single base. The donors were healthy, HIV-negative adults who had no recently reported acute infections or vaccinations. All donors were Caucasian adults living in Nashville, Tennessee, USA. CD4+ T cells were enriched by magnetic negative selection; naive cells were then positively selected on CD45RA, and the negative fraction formed the memory subset. Blood was collected by leukapheresis, and PBMCs were isolated by Ficoll-Histopaque density gradient centrifugation and then cryopreserved in liquid nitrogen vapor phase. Purity and quantity of every magnetically sorted T cell population were checked by analytical flow cytometry. Each sorted fraction had its genomic DNA isolated and then quantified by UV absorbance on a Nanodrop 2000c.

Using the deep immunoSEQ assay, TCR CDR3 regions were amplified from genomic DNA by multiplex PCR. For each cell subset, the extracted genomic DNA was distributed evenly across all wells of several immunoSEQ 96-well plates, and each plate served as one replicate. For sorted subsets, each replicate PCR was loaded with approximately 200 ng genomic DNA, equivalent to 25,000 to 35,000 T cell genomes. Purified libraries were quantified with a Qubit 3.0 fluorometer, sized on a Bioanalyzer 2100, and re-quantified with the KAPA Library Quantification kit. Each immunoSEQ 96-well plate was sequenced on its own single-read 150-cycle Illumina NextSeq 550 flow cell. The original methods were these. The immunoSEQ output contained only junctional sequences without quality scores, so filtering could not match that applied to full-length reads. To assign V/J genes and CDR3, sequences were annotated against IMGT germline references using PyIR, a Python wrapper for IgBLAST v1.9. Any read was removed if the V/J assignment was weak (E-value above 1e-6), the CDR3 was missing, or the read contained stop codons, out-of-frame junctions, or ambiguous translated residues. V3J clonotypes were defined as sequences sharing an identical inferred V gene, J gene, and CDR3 amino acid sequence. Percentage overlap between repertoires was calculated by dividing the number of shared unique clonotypes by the size of the smaller repertoire. Repertoire richness was assessed with RTK rarefaction, the Chao1 estimator, and Recon v2.1 estimates of unobserved clonotypes. For all TCRbeta clonotypes obtained by the gDNA method from a few donors, generation probabilities were computed with OLGA. TCRdb retrieved this table from immuneACCESS and kept in-frame rearrangements only. Not all clones are present; in checked studies, unresolved V genes account for under half, and no reason is known for the remainder. V and J calls and clone size come straight from that table; D and trimming were deduced from the DNA. The table for this sample lists over 1.5 million clones; 95% to 99% of them were counted only once. Clones ranked in the top ten supply approximately 0.45% of the sample.

This record belongs to a study of shared clonotypes between healthy human individuals (dated by TCRdb to the early 2020s). For the wider study: A few men and two women, aged 18 to 49 years, made up the cohort. Each donor's leukapheresis produced roughly between roughly 0.85 and 9.5 billion PBMCs. The study deeply sequenced blood TCR repertoires of five healthy adults to estimate repertoire size and the extent of clonotype sharing between individuals. Libraries were prepared and TCR repertoires were sequenced by different laboratories using diverse techniques, in order to increase sequencing depth and limit assay-specific biases. For each donor, CD4 naive and CD4 memory were each given three plates, CD8 naive was given two plates, and CD8 memory was given one plate. Points the paper makes about the study in general: The genetic and exposure-history diversity represented was limited by the small number of donors. Pairwise subsampling led to the expectation that sequencing depth would affect the degree of clonotype sharing among donors. When several donors were compared, the shared fraction of clonotypes was around 5% for naive CD4, around 3.5% for naive CD8, 2% to 2.5% for memory CD4, and 0.35% to 0.5% for memory CD8. Clonotypes shared by all four sorted-subset donors showed higher generation probabilities than non-shared clonotypes. Sampling was limited to blood, and TCR repertoires in tissue likely differ from TCR repertoires in blood. Incomplete sequencing was indicated by rarefaction of sorted-subset datasets, despite the large sequencing depth. Naive subsets generally had larger estimated clonotype richness than memory subsets did.

CDR1 and CDR2 (SGHNT, YENEEA) derive from the germline V gene. The CDR3 contains 17 residues, cysteine and phenylalanine counted. Only the CDR3 DNA stays, 51 bases, in frame from base 1. Relative to germline, V is missing 2 bases and J is missing 0 bases, with 10 bases of the junction outside any gene match. Sequencing input: naive CD4+ T cells sorted from blood. The cell subset or site tag for this specimen amounts to: CD45RA+ positively selected. This receptor was identified in a young man in good health. This chain is built from TRBV11-3 and TRBJ2-7, and TRBD2 aligns with 7 junction nucleotides. The nucleotide sequence reads TGTGCCAGCAGCTTATGCGCTAGCGGCAATAGCTCCTACGAGCAGTACTTC. Its translation is CASSLCASGNSSYEQYF.